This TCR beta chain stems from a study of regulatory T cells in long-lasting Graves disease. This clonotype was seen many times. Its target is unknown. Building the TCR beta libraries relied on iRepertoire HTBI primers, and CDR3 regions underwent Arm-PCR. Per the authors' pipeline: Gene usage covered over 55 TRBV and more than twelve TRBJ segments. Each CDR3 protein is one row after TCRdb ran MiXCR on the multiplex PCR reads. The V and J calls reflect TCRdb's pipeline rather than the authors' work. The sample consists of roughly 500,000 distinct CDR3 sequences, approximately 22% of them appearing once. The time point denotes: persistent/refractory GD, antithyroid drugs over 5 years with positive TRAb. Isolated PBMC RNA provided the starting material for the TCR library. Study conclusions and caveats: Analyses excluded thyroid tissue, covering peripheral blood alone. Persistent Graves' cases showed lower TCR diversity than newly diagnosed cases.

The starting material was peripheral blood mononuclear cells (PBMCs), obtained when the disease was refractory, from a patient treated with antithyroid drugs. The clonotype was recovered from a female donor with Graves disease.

CDR3 sequence reads: CASSTWTDSQETQYF. The CDR3 region has the DNA TGTGCCAGCAGTACCTGGACGGACTCCCAAGAGACCCAGTACTTC. The chain carries TRBV12-3 or TRBV12-4 and TRBJ2-5, with a possible D match to TRBD2 (5 bases). V was clipped by 5 bases and J by 1 base, with 14 bases between them. The CDR3 covers 15 residues.